The clone carrying this T cell receptor beta chain was found many times. Preparing the TCRbeta library involved the use of unique molecular identifiers. A single record per CDR3 protein comes from TCRdb applying MiXCR to the PCR reads. Here the sample spans hundreds of thousands of distinct CDR3 sequences, over 9.5% being singletons. The entry originates in a study of T-cell reconstitution after alpha-beta-depleted transplantation in children. The CDR3 extends over 19 amino acids. Germline assignment: CDR1 DFQATT and CDR2 SNEGSKA (reference sequence). J lost 0 bases, V lost 5 bases, and 12 bases had no gene match.

The sequence was collected from a child younger than 10 with inherited bone marrow failure, due to receive a stem cell transplant. This sample comprised PBMCs, obtained before TCRalphabeta/CD19-depleted stem cell transplant. The chain is built from TRBV20-1 and TRBJ2-1; 14 bases agree with TRBD2. The CDR3 sequence: CSALLLGLAGGLSYNEQFF. CDR3 nucleotides: TGCAGTGCTTTATTGCTCGGACTAGCGGGAGGCCTCTCCTACAATGAGCAGTTCTTC.